Detailed here is one T cell receptor beta chain. CDR1 and CDR2 from the germline V gene are SGHVS and FQNEAQ. V lost 3 bases and J lost 5; bases outside the gene matches: 5. This CDR3 contains 14 residues. Clinical symptoms, serum thyroxine, TRAb, thyroid ultrasound and orbital computed tomography informed diagnoses. The sample comes from a study of T cells in Graves' hyperthyroidism and ophthalmopathy. RNA transcripts served as the template for amplifying TCR beta CDR3 regions. HTBI primers were employed in a first-round RT-PCR of the TCR CDR3. TCRdb independently ran MiXCR on the multiplex PCR reads; one entry per CDR3 protein. In the table there are 300,000 to 450,000 distinct CDR3 sequences, around 13% of which are singletons.

The clonotype comes from a woman younger than 45 with Graves' ophthalmopathy. The sequenced material came from blood. The rearrangement links TRBV7-8 to TRBJ2-5; 8 bases line up with TRBD2. In DNA form, the CDR3 reads TGTGCCAGCAGCTTTCCGGGCGGGGGGGAGACCCAGTACTTC. This encodes CASSFPGGGETQYF.